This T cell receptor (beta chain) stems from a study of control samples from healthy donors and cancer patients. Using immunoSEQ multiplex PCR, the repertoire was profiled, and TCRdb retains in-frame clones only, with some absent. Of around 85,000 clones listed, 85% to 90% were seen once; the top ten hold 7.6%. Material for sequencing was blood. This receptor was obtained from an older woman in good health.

The CDR3 sequence is CASSQQLQGTNYGYTF. CDR3 nucleotides: TGTGCCAGCAGCCAACAATTACAGGGGACCAACTATGGCTACACCTTC. This chain uses TRBV3-1 (or the pseudogene TRBV3-2) with TRBJ1-2; 7 nucleotides align to TRBD1. V trimming: 2 bases; J trimming: 2 bases; junction bases outside the gene matches: 8. The germline V gene has CDR1 LGHDT and CDR2 YNNKEL (reference sequence). This CDR3 has 16 residues.